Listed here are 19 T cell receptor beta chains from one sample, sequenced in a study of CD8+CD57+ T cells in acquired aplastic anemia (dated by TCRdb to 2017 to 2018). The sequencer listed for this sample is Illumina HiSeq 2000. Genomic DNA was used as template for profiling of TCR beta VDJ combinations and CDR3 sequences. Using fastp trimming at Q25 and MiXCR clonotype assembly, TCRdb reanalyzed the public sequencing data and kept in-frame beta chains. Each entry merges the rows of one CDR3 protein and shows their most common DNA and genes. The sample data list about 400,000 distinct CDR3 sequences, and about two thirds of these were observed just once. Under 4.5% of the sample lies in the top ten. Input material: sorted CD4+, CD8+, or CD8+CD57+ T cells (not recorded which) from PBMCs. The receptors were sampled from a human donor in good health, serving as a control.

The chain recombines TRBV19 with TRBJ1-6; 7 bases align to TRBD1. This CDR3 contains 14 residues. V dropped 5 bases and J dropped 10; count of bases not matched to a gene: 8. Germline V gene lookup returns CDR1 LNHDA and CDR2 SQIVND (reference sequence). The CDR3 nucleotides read TGTGCCAGTAGTCTCCGGGACAGTCGCTCACCCCTCCACTTT. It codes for CASSLRDSRSPLHF.

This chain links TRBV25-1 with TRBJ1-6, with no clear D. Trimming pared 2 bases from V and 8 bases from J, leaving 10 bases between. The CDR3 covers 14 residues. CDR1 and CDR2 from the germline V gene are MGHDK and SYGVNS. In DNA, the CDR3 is TGTGCCAGCAGTGAACCCGGTTGGGATTCACCCCTCCACTTT. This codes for CASSEPGWDSPLHF. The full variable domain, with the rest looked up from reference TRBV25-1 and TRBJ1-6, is EADIYQTPRYLVIGTGKKITLECSQTMGHDKMYWYQQDPGMELHLIHYSYGVNSTEKGDLSSESTVSRIRTEHFPLTLESARPSHTSQYLCASSEPGWDSPLHFGNGTRLTVT.

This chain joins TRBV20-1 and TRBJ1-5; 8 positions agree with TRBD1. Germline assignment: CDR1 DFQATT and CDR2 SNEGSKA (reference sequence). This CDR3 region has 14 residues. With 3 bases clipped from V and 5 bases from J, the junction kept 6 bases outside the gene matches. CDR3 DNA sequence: TGCAGTGCTAGTCCGGACAGGGACGATCAGCCCCAGCATTTT. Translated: CSASPDRDDQPQHF.

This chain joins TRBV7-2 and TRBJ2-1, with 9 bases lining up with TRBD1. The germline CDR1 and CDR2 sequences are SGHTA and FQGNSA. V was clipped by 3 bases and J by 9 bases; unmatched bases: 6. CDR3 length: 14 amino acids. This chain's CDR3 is CASSLTGGIGEQFF. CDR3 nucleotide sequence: TGTGCCAGCAGCTTGACAGGGGGGATAGGTGAGCAGTTCTTC.

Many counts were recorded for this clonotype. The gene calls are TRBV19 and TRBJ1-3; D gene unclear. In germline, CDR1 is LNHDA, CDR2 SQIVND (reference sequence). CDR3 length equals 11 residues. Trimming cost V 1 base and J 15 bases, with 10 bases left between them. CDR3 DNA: TGTGCCAGTAGTATAGCGGGCAGCCAATATTTT. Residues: CASSIAGSQYF.

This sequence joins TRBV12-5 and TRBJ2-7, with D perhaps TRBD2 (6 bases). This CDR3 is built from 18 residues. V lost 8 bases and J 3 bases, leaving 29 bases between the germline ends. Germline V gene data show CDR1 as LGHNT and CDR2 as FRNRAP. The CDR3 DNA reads TGTGCTAGTTCTCCGGGGGTGGATCACGGGGAGCTGAACTACGAGCAGTACTTC. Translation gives CASSPGVDHGELNYEQYF.

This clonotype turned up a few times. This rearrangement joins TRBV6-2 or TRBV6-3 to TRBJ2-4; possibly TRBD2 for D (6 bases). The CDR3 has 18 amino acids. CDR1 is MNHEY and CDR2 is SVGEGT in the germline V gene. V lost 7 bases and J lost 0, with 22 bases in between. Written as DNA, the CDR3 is TGTGCCAGCAAGGGAGGTTGGGCAGGCCAATTAGCCAAAAACATTCAGTACTTC. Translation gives CASKGGWAGQLAKNIQYF.

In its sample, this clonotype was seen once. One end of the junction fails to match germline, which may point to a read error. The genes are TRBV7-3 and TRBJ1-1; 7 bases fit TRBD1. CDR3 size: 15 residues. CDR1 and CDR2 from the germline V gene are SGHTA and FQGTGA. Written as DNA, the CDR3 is TGTGCCGGCAGCGCGACTAGGGGGCATAACACTGAAGCTTTCTTT. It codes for CAGSATRGHNTEAFF.

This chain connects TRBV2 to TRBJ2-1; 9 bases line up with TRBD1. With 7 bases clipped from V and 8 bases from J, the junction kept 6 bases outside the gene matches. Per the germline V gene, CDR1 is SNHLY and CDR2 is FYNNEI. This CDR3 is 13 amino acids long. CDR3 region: CASNGQGSYEQFF. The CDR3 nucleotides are TGTGCCAGCAACGGACAGGGGAGCTATGAGCAGTTCTTC.

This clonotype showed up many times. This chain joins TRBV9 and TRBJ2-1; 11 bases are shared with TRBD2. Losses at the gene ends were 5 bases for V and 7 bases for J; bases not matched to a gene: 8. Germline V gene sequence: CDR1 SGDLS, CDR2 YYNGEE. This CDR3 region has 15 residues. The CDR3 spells CASSRLAGGLNEQFF. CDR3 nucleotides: TGTGCCAGCAGTCGGCTAGCGGGGGGTCTTAATGAGCAGTTCTTC. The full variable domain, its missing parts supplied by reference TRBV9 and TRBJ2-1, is DSGVTQTPKHLITATGQRVTLRCSPRSGDLSVYWYQQSLDQGLQFLIQYYNGEERAKGNILERFSAQQFPDLHSELNLSSLELGDSALYFCASSRLAGGLNEQFFGPGTRLTVL.

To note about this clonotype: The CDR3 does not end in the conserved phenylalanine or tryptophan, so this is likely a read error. The CDR3 sequence is CASRPPGQTGELFC. The DNA of the CDR3 is TGTGCCAGCAGACCACCGGGACAGACCGGGGAGCTGTTTTGT. The V and J genes are TRBV7-3 and TRBJ2-2, with TRBD1 matching 7 bases. V was pared by 6 bases and J by 5 bases, with 6 bases of the junction left unmatched. The CDR3 is 14 amino acids. Germline lookup yields CDR1 SGHTA and CDR2 FQGTGA.

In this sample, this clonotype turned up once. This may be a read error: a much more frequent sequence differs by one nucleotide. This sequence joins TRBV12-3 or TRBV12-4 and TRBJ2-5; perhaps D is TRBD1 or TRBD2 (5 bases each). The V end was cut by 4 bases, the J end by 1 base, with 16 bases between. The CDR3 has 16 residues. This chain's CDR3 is CASSCSRGRLQETQYF. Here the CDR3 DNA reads TGTGCCAGCAGTTGCTCCCGGGGACGCCTCCAAGAGACCCAGTACTTC.

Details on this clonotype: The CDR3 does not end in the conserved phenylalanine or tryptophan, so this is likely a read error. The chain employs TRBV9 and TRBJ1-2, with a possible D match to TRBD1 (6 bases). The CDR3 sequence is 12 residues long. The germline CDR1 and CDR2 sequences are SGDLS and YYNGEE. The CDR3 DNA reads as TGCGCCAGCAGCGTCTGGACAGAGGGATACACCAAA. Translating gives CASSVWTEGYTK.

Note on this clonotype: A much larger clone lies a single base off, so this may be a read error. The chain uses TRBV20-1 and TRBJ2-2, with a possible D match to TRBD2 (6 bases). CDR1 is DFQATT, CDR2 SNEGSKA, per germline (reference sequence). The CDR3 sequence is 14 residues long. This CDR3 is CGARASEGTGELFF. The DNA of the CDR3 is TGCGGTGCTAGGGCTAGCGAGGGCACCGGGGAGCTGTTTTTT.

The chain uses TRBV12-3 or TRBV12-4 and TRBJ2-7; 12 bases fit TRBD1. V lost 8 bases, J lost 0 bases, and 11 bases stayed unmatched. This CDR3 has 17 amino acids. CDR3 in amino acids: CASDPRGTGGFSYEQYF. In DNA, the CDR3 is TGTGCCAGCGATCCCAGGGGGACAGGGGGCTTCTCCTACGAGCAGTACTTC.

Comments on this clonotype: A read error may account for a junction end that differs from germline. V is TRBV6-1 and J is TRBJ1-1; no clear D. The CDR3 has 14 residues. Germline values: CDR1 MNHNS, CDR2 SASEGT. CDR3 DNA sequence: TGTGCCAGCAGGCCCCGCAAGGGTTATACTGAATCTTTCTTT. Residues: CASRPRKGYTESFF.

The CDR3 DNA sequence: TGTGCCAGCAGCCTAGGGAACAGCGATGAAAAACTGTTTTTT. Encoded protein: CASSLGNSDEKLFF. The rearrangement uses TRBV7-9 and TRBJ1-4, with D unclear. V gave up 5 bases and J gave up 6 bases, with 13 bases separating them. The CDR3 totals 14 residues. Germline V gene lookup returns CDR1 SEHNR and CDR2 FQNEAQ (reference sequence).

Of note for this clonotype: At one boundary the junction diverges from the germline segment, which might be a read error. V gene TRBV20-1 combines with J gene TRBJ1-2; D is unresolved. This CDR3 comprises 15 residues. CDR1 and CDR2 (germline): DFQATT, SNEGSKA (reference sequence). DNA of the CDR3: TGCAGTGCTAGAGATTCCGGCAGCCCTAACCATGGCTACACCTTC. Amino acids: CSARDSGSPNHGYTF.

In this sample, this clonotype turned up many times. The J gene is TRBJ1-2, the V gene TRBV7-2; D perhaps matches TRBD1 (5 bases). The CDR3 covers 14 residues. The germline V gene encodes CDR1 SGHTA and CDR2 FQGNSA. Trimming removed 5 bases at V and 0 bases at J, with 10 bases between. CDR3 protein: CASSRRVANYGYTF. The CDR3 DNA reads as TGTGCCAGCAGCCGCAGGGTCGCTAACTATGGCTACACCTTC.